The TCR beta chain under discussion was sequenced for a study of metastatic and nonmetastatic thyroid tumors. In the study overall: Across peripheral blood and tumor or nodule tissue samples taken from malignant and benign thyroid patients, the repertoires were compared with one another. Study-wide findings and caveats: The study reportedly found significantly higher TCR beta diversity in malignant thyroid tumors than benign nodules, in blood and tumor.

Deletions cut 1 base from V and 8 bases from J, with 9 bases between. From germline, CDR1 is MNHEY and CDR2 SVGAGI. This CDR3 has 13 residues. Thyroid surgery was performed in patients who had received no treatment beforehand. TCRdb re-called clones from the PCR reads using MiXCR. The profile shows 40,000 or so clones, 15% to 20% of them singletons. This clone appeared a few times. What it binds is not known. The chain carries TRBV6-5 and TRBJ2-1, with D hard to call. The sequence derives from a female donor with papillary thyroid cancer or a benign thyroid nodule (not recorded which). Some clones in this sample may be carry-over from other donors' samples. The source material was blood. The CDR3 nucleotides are TGTGCCAGCAGTTACTTGAGAGCCTATGAGCAGTTCTTC. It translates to CASSYLRAYEQFF.